This entry lists 18 T cell receptor beta chains sequenced from one sample in a study of chemoradiotherapy in HPV16-positive cancers. Assay: immunoSEQ multiplex PCR; the TCRdb copy retains only in-frame clones and omits some. This sample has about 12,000 clones, with 63% found just once. This sample was obtained from a patient who underwent chemoradiotherapy. The receptors here all came from a human donor with HPV-associated anogenital cancer.

This clone was observed once. V and J are TRBV4-1 and TRBJ1-4; D is uncertain. The CDR3 consists of 14 residues. In germline, CDR1 is MGHRA, CDR2 YSYEKL. V lost 3 bases, J lost 4 bases, and 9 bases lay in between. The CDR3 region is CASSQAGRNEKLFF. The CDR3 DNA follows: TGCGCCAGCAGCCAGGCAGGCCGTAATGAAAAACTGTTTTTT.

The table lists this clone with a few counts. This chain links TRBV9 with TRBJ2-5, with D uncertain. Germline CDR1 and CDR2: SGDLS and YYNGEE. Between the trimmed V and J ends, which lost 3 bases and 6 bases, there was a span of 9 bases. This CDR3 comprises 12 residues. CDR3 loop: CASSGVGQTQYF. DNA for the CDR3: TGTGCCAGCAGCGGGGTAGGGCAGACCCAGTACTTC.

The V call is TRBV7-9, the J call TRBJ1-2, with 9 bases fitting TRBD1. This CDR3 has 12 residues. In germline, CDR1 is SEHNR, CDR2 FQNEAQ (reference sequence). Unmatched junction bases numbered 4, after V lost 11 bases and J lost 3 bases. As DNA, the CDR3 is TGTGCCGGACAGGGGATAGACTATGGCTACACCTTC. Its protein product is CAGQGIDYGYTF.

The chain is built from TRBV5-1 and TRBJ1-5; TRBD1 matches 8 bases. This CDR3 has 14 amino acids. Germline V gene sequence: CDR1 SGHRS, CDR2 YFSETQ. Unmatched junction bases numbered 5, after V lost 7 bases and J lost 2 bases. Here the CDR3 reads CASGQQGGNQPQHF. The CDR3 DNA reads TGCGCCAGCGGACAACAGGGGGGCAATCAGCCCCAGCATTTT.

V and J are TRBV13 and TRBJ2-1; tentatively, D is TRBD2 (5 bases). Per the germline V gene, CDR1 is PRHDT and CDR2 is FYEKMQ (reference sequence). V was shortened by 5 bases and J by 3 bases, with 5 bases between the two germline ends. This CDR3 comprises 12 residues. As DNA, the CDR3 is TGTGCCAGCAGCCGGGACTACAATGAGCAGTTCTTC. This sequence encodes CASSRDYNEQFF.

There are a few counts of this clone. The chain uses TRBV5-1 and TRBJ2-7; 7 bases agree with TRBD1. Germline assignment: CDR1 SGHRS and CDR2 YFSETQ. The length of the CDR3 is 14 residues. Trimming took 4 bases from V and 6 from J; bases not matched to a gene: 10. Here the CDR3 DNA reads TGCGCCAGCAGCCGACCGGGACAGTACAGCGAGCAGTACTTC. Its translation is CASSRPGQYSEQYF.

The chain uses TRBV5-4 and TRBJ2-3, with 7 nucleotides matching TRBD1. The length of the CDR3 is 14 residues. The junction had 4 bases not matched to a gene; V was cut back by 4 bases and J by 2 bases. CDR1 and CDR2 (germline): SGHNT, YYREEE (reference sequence). The CDR3 region has the DNA TGTGCCAGCAGCAAGGGACAGAACACAGATACGCAGTATTTT. This translates into CASSKGQNTDTQYF.

This chain links TRBV10-3 with TRBJ2-5; 7 positions agree with TRBD1. J was trimmed by 2 bases and V by 2 bases; bases with no gene match: 5. Germline V lookup: CDR1 ENHRY, CDR2 SYGVKD. This CDR3 contains 15 residues. The CDR3 sequence: CAISEAGGVQETQYF. The CDR3 nucleotides read TGTGCCATCAGTGAGGCAGGGGGAGTTCAAGAGACCCAGTACTTC.

The chain has TRBV15 and TRBJ1-2, with 9 bases matching TRBD1. CDR1 and CDR2 (germline): LNHNV, YYDKDF (reference sequence). The CDR3 sequence is 16 residues long. V lost 5 bases and J lost 4; bases outside the gene matches: 11. The CDR3 protein is CATSLRPGTGLYGYTF. Here the CDR3 DNA reads TGTGCCACCAGCCTACGACCCGGGACAGGGCTCTATGGCTACACCTTC. The full variable domain, in which reference TRBV15 and TRBJ1-2 provide the parts outside the CDR3, is DAMVIQNPRYQVTQFGKPVTLSCSQTLNHNVMYWYQQKSSQAPKLLFHYYDKDFNNEADTPDNFQSRRPNTSFCFLDIRSPGLGDTAMYLCATSLRPGTGLYGYTFGSGTRLTVV.

The V call is TRBV11-3, the J call TRBJ2-2, with a weak D call TRBD1 (6 bases). Germline assignment: CDR1 SGHNT and CDR2 YENEEA. CDR3 length: 13 amino acids. The V gene lost 5 bases and the J gene lost 6 bases, with 10 bases spanning the gap. CDR3 coding DNA: TGTGCCAGCAGCATACAGGGAGCCGGGGAGCTGTTTTTT. Translating gives CASSIQGAGELFF.

V is TRBV30 and J is TRBJ2-6; 7 nucleotides align to TRBD2. There are 17 residues in the CDR3. J was trimmed by 0 bases and V by 0 bases; bases with no gene match: 5. Germline V gives CDR1 GTSNPN, CDR2 SVGIG (reference sequence). CDR3 DNA sequence: TGTGCCTGGAGTGTATCGCGGACTAGCTCTGGGGCCAACGTCCTGACTTTC. Its protein product is CAWSVSRTSSGANVLTF.

This clone was observed a handful of times. The chain couples TRBV4-2 to TRBJ2-7; perhaps D is TRBD1 or TRBD2 (5 bases each). Germline loops: CDR1 LGHNA, CDR2 YNFKEQ. The CDR3 runs 14 residues. V was cut by 0 bases and J by 5 bases, with 11 bases left in between. The CDR3 here is CASSQERGVHEQYF. The CDR3 DNA reads TGTGCCAGCAGCCAAGAACGAGGGGTCCACGAGCAGTACTTC.

This clone is a singleton in its sample. The rearrangement links TRBV6-6 to TRBJ1-2; D unclear. Per germline, CDR1 MNHNY and CDR2 SVGAGI (reference sequence). V was clipped by 10 bases and J by 1 base, with 10 bases between them. The CDR3 contains 12 residues. CDR3 amino acids: CATQESNYGYTF. The DNA of the CDR3 is TGTGCCACGCAAGAAAGTAACTATGGCTACACCTTC.

The J gene is TRBJ2-3, the V gene TRBV4-2, with 13 bases fitting TRBD2. The germline gives CDR1 LGHNA, CDR2 YNFKEQ. The CDR3 consists of 17 residues. Trimming took 3 bases from V and 4 from J; bases not matched to a gene: 7. This CDR3 reads CASSQNRLAGGADTQYF. In DNA, the CDR3 is TGTGCCAGCAGCCAGAACAGACTAGCGGGGGGTGCAGATACGCAGTATTTT.

The chain links TRBV4-1 to TRBJ1-1, with D unresolved. V lost 2 bases and J 1 base, leaving 14 bases between the germline ends. The CDR3 is 16 residues long. Per germline, CDR1 MGHRA and CDR2 YSYEKL. CDR3 in amino acids: CASSQLARTANTEAFF. As DNA, the CDR3 is TGCGCCAGCAGCCAACTTGCCCGGACGGCGAACACTGAAGCTTTCTTT.

This chain connects TRBV6-4 to TRBJ1-5, with 7 bases fitting TRBD1. CDR1 and CDR2 from the germline V gene are MRHNA and SNTAGT. V lost 4 bases to trimming and J lost 7 bases; unmatched junction nucleotides: 16. The length of the CDR3 is 17 residues. The chain's CDR3 is CASSAYRGLKFRQPQHF. The CDR3 bases are TGTGCCAGCAGTGCATACAGGGGCCTTAAATTTAGGCAGCCCCAGCATTTT.

The chain links TRBV6-5 to TRBJ2-6; the D is unclear. Germline assignment: CDR1 MNHEY and CDR2 SVGAGI. The CDR3 loop spans 15 amino acids. V gave up 5 bases and J gave up 4 bases, with 12 bases separating them. CDR3 bases: TGTGCCAGCAGTCCTCCCCTGGCGGGGGCCAACGTCCTGACTTTC. It specifies CASSPPLAGANVLTF.

The chain carries TRBV6-1 and TRBJ2-2, with a weak D call TRBD2 (6 bases). The CDR3 loop spans 18 amino acids. The germline gives CDR1 MNHNS, CDR2 SASEGT. Trimming shortened V by 4 bases and J by 0 bases, and 18 bases separated the two germline ends. CDR3 sequence: CASSGEDYQIANTGELFF. For the CDR3, the DNA is TGTGCCAGCAGTGGTGAGGACTACCAAATTGCGAACACCGGGGAGCTGTTTTTT.